Below, one T cell receptor (beta chain) is given with its context. Its specificity is unknown. The data originate from a study of T cells expressing NK-cell markers. Looking at the study overall: Repertoires of TCR beta were obtained from T cells sorted as CD3+CD56+NKG2C+, CD3+CD56+NKG2C- and CD3+CD56-NKG2C+.

Overall study findings and caveats: Questions lingered over whether expanded NKG2C+ T cell clones were HCMV-specific.

TCRdb re-called the 5' RACE reads, yielding one record per CDR3 amino acid sequence without DNA. This table lists 300,000 to 500,000 distinct CDR3 sequences. The V gene's germline CDR1 is SGHTA and CDR2 FQGNSA. The CDR3 length is 15 residues. Sequenced: blood T cells: a sorted CD56 or NKG2C T cell subset, CD4+ or CD8+ T cells, or bulk PBMC T cells (not recorded which). This receptor was taken from a woman aged 45 to 65 in good health. The J gene is TRBJ1-1, the V gene TRBV7-2; TCRdb's D gene call, TRBD1, goes unchecked for lack of DNA. The CDR3 is CASSPATGMNTEAFF.